One sample yielded the 29 T cell receptor beta chains listed below, sequenced in a study of vaccination effects on CD4 cells after COVID-19. This table comes from immunoSEQ multiplex PCR, and its TCRdb copy is limited to in-frame clones, with some not included. The sample contains 21,000 or so clones, nearly 75% of which appear only once. Using viral peptide pools, the ViraFEST assay grew out antigen-specific CD4+ T cells prior to sequencing. Investigators separated out CD4+ T cells once less than 11 days of culture had passed. Convalescent patients had PCR-confirmed SARS-CoV-2 infection between March and December 2020. The antigens for these receptors are not known. The starting material was CD4+ T cells from PBMCs cultured with a peptide pool, obtained before COVID-19 vaccination. The receptors derive from a human donor who had a prior SARS-CoV-2 infection.

This clone was detected only once. The V and J genes are TRBV4-1 and TRBJ1-5; D ambiguous. This CDR3 has 17 residues. Germline V CDR1 and CDR2: MGHRA, YSYEKL. Trimming took off 4 bases at V and 3 bases at J, with 19 bases between the two ends. The CDR3 nucleotides read TGCGCCAGCAGCCCACGGCCCCACGAGGGTAACAATCAGCCCCAGCATTTT. As protein: CASSPRPHEGNNQPQHF.

The chain joins TRBV9 to TRBJ2-2, with 10 bases fitting TRBD2. The V and J ends lost 1 base and 0 bases, in that order; junction bases with no gene match: 3. The CDR3 extends over 17 amino acids. The germline V gene encodes CDR1 SGDLS and CDR2 YYNGEE. This CDR3 is CASSVSGRAPNTGELFF. The CDR3 region has the DNA TGTGCCAGCAGCGTAAGCGGGAGGGCTCCGAACACCGGGGAGCTGTTTTTT.

The V gene is TRBV5-6, the J gene TRBJ1-2; TRBD1 agrees at 8 bases. The junction had 7 bases not matched to a gene; V was cut back by 5 bases and J by 4 bases. There are 14 residues in the CDR3. Germline loops: CDR1 SGHDT, CDR2 YYEEEE. The DNA for the CDR3 is TGTGCCAGCAGTCCGACAGGGGACCTCTATGGCTACACCTTC. It yields the protein CASSPTGDLYGYTF.

This chain connects TRBV2 to TRBJ1-6; 10 nucleotides agree with TRBD1. Germline V lookup: CDR1 SNHLY, CDR2 FYNNEI. CDR3 length equals 14 residues. V was clipped by 5 bases and J by 9 bases; unmatched bases: 4. The CDR3 reads CASSSWTGGSPLHF. The DNA of the CDR3 is TGTGCCAGCAGTTCCTGGACAGGGGGTTCACCCCTCCACTTT.

The V and J genes are TRBV7-8 and TRBJ2-5; the D gene could be TRBD1 or TRBD2 (5 bases each). CDR1 is SGHVS and CDR2 is FQNEAQ in the germline V gene. V lost 5 bases and J 4 bases, leaving 17 bases between the germline ends. This CDR3 is built from 15 residues. This CDR3 reads CASSPNVGAGETQYF. CDR3 coding DNA: TGTGCCAGCAGCCCTAATGTTGGGGCGGGAGAGACCCAGTACTTC.

The gene calls are TRBV11-2 and TRBJ1-4; unclear D gene. Germline CDR1 and CDR2: SGHAT and FQNNGV. The CDR3 runs to 15 residues. The ends were cut back, 0 bases at V and 8 bases at J, with 13 bases in the middle. The CDR3 DNA follows: TGTGCCAGCAGCTTAGATCGCGTAGGAGGGGAAAAACTGTTTTTT. This encodes CASSLDRVGGEKLFF.

About this clone: The same CDR3 also results from other DNA sequences found in this sample. The chain recombines TRBV7-9 with TRBJ2-4; possibly TRBD2 for D (6 bases). The CDR3 is 15 amino acids. V was shortened by 1 base and J by 1 base, with 8 bases between the two germline ends. Per germline, CDR1 SEHNR and CDR2 FQNEAQ (reference sequence). CDR3 in amino acids: CASSLVGGAKNIQYF. CDR3 nucleotides: TGTGCCAGCAGCTTAGTGGGGGGTGCCAAAAACATTCAGTACTTC. Complete variable domain (other parts from reference TRBV7-9 and TRBJ2-4): DTGVSQNPRHKITKRGQNVTFRCDPISEHNRLYWYRQTLGQGPEFLTYFQNEAQLEKSRLLSDRFSAERPKGSFSTLEIQRTEQGDSAMYLCASSLVGGAKNIQYFGAGTRLSVL.

CDR3 amino acids: CASSKGISTSGRAYNEQFF. For the CDR3, the DNA is TGTGCCAGCAGCAAAGGAATTTCGACTAGCGGGAGGGCCTACAATGAGCAGTTCTTC. V gene TRBV21-1 combines with J gene TRBJ2-1; TRBD2, the table's D call, lacks a check against the DNA. TRBV21-1 is annotated as a pseudogene. This CDR3 has 19 residues.

The J gene is TRBJ2-5, the V gene TRBV18; D uncertain. Between the trimmed V and J ends, which lost 5 bases and 0 bases, there was a span of 7 bases. CDR3 length equals 13 residues. Looked up from germline, CDR1 is KGHSH and CDR2 is LQKENI. The CDR3 DNA reads as TGTGCCAGCTCAGTACCTAACCAAGAGACCCAGTACTTC. Translating it yields CASSVPNQETQYF.

The genes are TRBV9 and TRBJ2-7, with 8 bases fitting TRBD2. The CDR3 is 16 residues long. CDR1 is SGDLS, CDR2 YYNGEE, per germline. Trimming took 3 bases from V and 2 from J; bases not matched to a gene: 10. CDR3 nucleotide sequence: TGTGCCAGCAGCGCCCAAGCGGGGGACTTTGCCTACGAGCAGTACTTC. Translated: CASSAQAGDFAYEQYF.

The rearrangement links TRBV19 to TRBJ2-5; D uncertain. V was trimmed by 2 bases and J by 0 bases, leaving 4 bases between them. The CDR3 spans 13 residues. The germline CDR1 and CDR2 sequences are LNHDA and SQIVND (reference sequence). This CDR3 is CASSIRYQETQYF. DNA of the CDR3: TGTGCCAGTAGTATAAGGTACCAAGAGACCCAGTACTTC.

The chain has TRBV7-3 and TRBJ1-1, with a tentative D call TRBD1 (6 bases). Trimming removed 1 base at V and 1 base at J, with 16 bases between. CDR3 length: 17 residues. CDR1 and CDR2 from the germline V gene are SGHTA and FQGTGA. CDR3 sequence reads: CASSLKAAGQRNTEAFF. The CDR3 nucleotides are TGTGCCAGCAGCTTAAAGGCGGCCGGACAGAGGAACACTGAAGCTTTCTTT.

This chain joins TRBV6-2 or TRBV6-3 and TRBJ1-5, with 7 bases lining up with TRBD1. The germline gives CDR1 MNHEY, CDR2 SVGEGT. The CDR3 extends over 17 amino acids. Trimming took 2 bases from V and 6 from J; bases not matched to a gene: 13. CDR3 coding DNA: TGTGCCAGCAGTTACAGGGTCGAGGGGGCGGTTGTTCAGCCCCAGCATTTT. Residues: CASSYRVEGAVVQPQHF.

The J gene is TRBJ2-7, the V gene TRBV7-3; 14 nucleotides align to TRBD2. The length of the CDR3 is 15 residues. The V segment lost 0 bases and the J segment 5 bases; nucleotides outside the gene matches: 0. CDR1 is SGHTA and CDR2 is FQGTGA in the germline V gene. The CDR3 spells CASSLTGLAGDEQYF. Written as DNA, the CDR3 is TGTGCCAGCAGCTTAACGGGACTAGCGGGGGACGAGCAGTACTTC.

The chain has TRBV6-2 or TRBV6-3 and TRBJ2-1, with D possibly TRBD2 on 5 matching bases. V was cut by 3 bases and J by 0 bases, with 9 bases left in between. The germline CDR1 and CDR2 sequences are MNHEY and SVGEGT. The CDR3 contains 15 residues. In DNA form, the CDR3 reads TGTGCCAGCAGTTATAGGGAGAGCTCCTACAATGAGCAGTTCTTC. This encodes CASSYRESSYNEQFF.

The rearrangement links TRBV2 to TRBJ2-5; D possibly corresponds to TRBD2 (5 bases). CDR1 and CDR2 (germline): SNHLY, FYNNEI. Trimming left V 7 bases short and J 7 bases short, with 10 bases between. The CDR3 has 11 amino acids. CDR3 coding DNA: TGTGCCAGCAACGGGGAACGGACCCAGTACTTC. This sequence encodes CASNGERTQYF.

The gene calls are TRBV7-9 and TRBJ1-6; D not resolved. This CDR3 has 15 amino acids. Germline V CDR1 and CDR2: SEHNR, FQNEAQ (reference sequence). With 0 bases removed from V and 5 bases from J, the gap between germline ends came to 8 bases. CDR3 in amino acids: CASSLAWEDNSPLHF. CDR3 nucleotides: TGTGCCAGCAGCTTAGCGTGGGAAGATAATTCACCCCTCCACTTT.

V gene TRBV7-9 combines with J gene TRBJ2-5, with D possibly matching TRBD2 (6 bases). CDR3 length: 13 residues. Per germline, CDR1 SEHNR and CDR2 FQNEAQ (reference sequence). In DNA, the CDR3 is TGTGCGCAGAACCTTCGGGGGCAAGAGACCCAGTACTTC. Encoded protein: CAQNLRGQETQYF.

The J gene is TRBJ1-4, the V gene TRBV5-1, with TRBD1 as a possible D gene (6 bases). Trimming cost V 3 bases and J 12 bases, with 21 bases left between them. The CDR3 covers 15 residues. The germline V gene has CDR1 SGHRS and CDR2 YFSETQ. CDR3 loop: CASSSDSPPSGQLFF. The CDR3 DNA follows: TGCGCCAGCAGCTCGGACAGCCCCCCGAGCGGGCAACTGTTTTTT.

The V and J genes are TRBV2 and TRBJ2-3; 8 bases map to TRBD1. Losses at the gene ends were 1 base for V and 2 bases for J; bases not matched to a gene: 14. This CDR3 comprises 19 residues. Per germline, CDR1 SNHLY and CDR2 FYNNEI. The CDR3 is CASSEVGWQGAPPTDTQYF. The CDR3 nucleotides read TGTGCCAGCAGTGAAGTCGGTTGGCAGGGGGCGCCCCCCACAGATACGCAGTATTTT.

The chain is built from TRBV5-5 and TRBJ1-2; D ambiguous. Germline assignment: CDR1 SGHKS and CDR2 YYEKEE (reference sequence). This CDR3 has 14 residues. V lost 4 bases and J lost 3, with 13 bases in between. CDR3 DNA sequence: TGTGCCAGCAGCGAGGACGGAATCTACTATGGCTACACCTTC. This encodes CASSEDGIYYGYTF. Combining the CDR3 with reference TRBV5-5 and TRBJ1-2 gives the whole variable domain DAGVTQSPTHLIKTRGQQVTLRCSPISGHKSVSWYQQVLGQGPQFIFQYYEKEERGRGNFPDRFSARQFPNYSSELNVNALLLGDSALYLCASSEDGIYYGYTFGSGTRLTVV.

The chain links TRBV5-5 to TRBJ1-6; D not resolved. V gave up 0 bases and J gave up 7 bases, with 14 bases separating them. Germline assignment: CDR1 SGHKS and CDR2 YYEKEE (reference sequence). The CDR3 spans 16 residues. The DNA of the CDR3 is TGTGCCAGCAGCTTGGTTGTCGGTCAGAGAAATTCACCCCTCCACTTT. Protein product: CASSLVVGQRNSPLHF.

The rearrangement uses TRBV9 and TRBJ2-7, with 8 nucleotides matching TRBD1. The CDR3 has 14 residues. The germline CDR1 and CDR2 sequences are SGDLS and YYNGEE. After removal of 4 bases from V and 6 bases from J, the junction contained 9 bases not matched to a gene. The chain's CDR3 is CASSTGQGVGEQYF. The CDR3 DNA reads as TGTGCCAGCAGCACTGGACAGGGTGTTGGCGAGCAGTACTTC. The full variable domain, its missing parts supplied by reference TRBV9 and TRBJ2-7, is DSGVTQTPKHLITATGQRVTLRCSPRSGDLSVYWYQQSLDQGLQFLIQYYNGEERAKGNILERFSAQQFPDLHSELNLSSLELGDSALYFCASSTGQGVGEQYFGPGTRLTVT.

This clone was counted only a few times. This chain connects TRBV5-4 to TRBJ2-3, with D perhaps given as TRBD1 or TRBD2 (5 bases each). This CDR3 spans 16 amino acids. V gave up 0 bases and J gave up 2 bases, with 13 bases separating them. Germline V CDR1 and CDR2: SGHNT, YYREEE (reference sequence). This chain's CDR3 is CASSLGGSLFTDTQYF. Here the CDR3 DNA reads TGTGCCAGCAGCTTGGGGGGGTCCCTTTTCACAGATACGCAGTATTTT.

For the CDR3, the DNA is TGCGCCAGCAGTCAAACAAACGACAGTATGAACACTGAAGCTTTCTTT. Its protein product is CASSQTNDSMNTEAFF. The chain carries TRBV23-1 and TRBJ1-1; D is perhaps TRBD1 (5 bases). TRBV23-1 has ORF status, its function being uncertain. The CDR3 length is 16 residues. Trimming cost V 2 bases and J 0 bases, with 13 bases left between them.

The rearrangement uses TRBV6-5 and TRBJ2-7, with D uncertain. Trimming left V 6 bases short and J 2 bases short, with 11 bases between. The germline CDR1 and CDR2 sequences are MNHEY and SVGAGI. This CDR3 is 13 amino acids long. The CDR3 DNA reads as TGTGCCAGCAGCCCAATTGGGACCTACGAGCAGTACTTC. Translated, it gives CASSPIGTYEQYF.

The genes are TRBV6-5 and TRBJ1-2; maybe TRBD1 (5 bases). Per the germline V gene, CDR1 is MNHEY and CDR2 is SVGAGI. V was clipped by 6 bases and J by 5 bases, with 19 bases between them. The CDR3 runs 15 residues. CDR3 in DNA: TGTGCCAGCAGCCCAGAGCGGGGCCAGGGATATGGCTACACCTTC. Its protein product is CASSPERGQGYGYTF.

V and J are TRBV5-8 and TRBJ2-7; 10 bases align to TRBD2. J lost 3 bases, V lost 4 bases, and 4 bases had no gene match. CDR1 SGHTS and CDR2 YDEGEE come from the germline V gene. The CDR3 contains 14 residues. The CDR3 region is CASSAGLAIYEQYF. Here the CDR3 DNA reads TGTGCCAGCAGCGCGGGACTAGCGATCTACGAGCAGTACTTC.

The CDR3 sequence: CASSLPGQTHEQYF. CDR3 bases: TGTGCCAGCAGCTTACCCGGACAGACCCACGAGCAGTACTTC. The V and J genes are TRBV11-1 and TRBJ2-7; possibly TRBD1 for D (6 bases). Looked up from germline, CDR1 is SGHAT and CDR2 is FQDESV (reference sequence). V shed 2 bases and J shed 5 bases, with 13 bases lying between them. This CDR3 is built from 14 residues.